A single sample gave rise to the 24 T cell receptor beta chains below, sequenced in a study of T-cell reconstitution after alpha-beta-depleted transplantation in children. Preparation of the TCRbeta library used unique molecular identifiers. TCRdb reprocessed the PCR reads with MiXCR, giving one entry per CDR3 protein. In the table there are roughly 500,000 distinct CDR3 sequences, around an eighth of which are singletons. The material sequenced was PBMCs from the stem cell graft donor, taken from the stem cell graft. The receptors stem from a human donor who donated a stem cell graft to a child with combined immunodeficiency.

This clonotype is a singleton in its sample. This sequence joins TRBV5-6 and TRBJ2-7, with D tentatively TRBD2 (5 bases). The CDR3 is 16 residues long. Germline-derived CDR1 and CDR2 are SGHDT and YYEEEE. The ends were cut back, 0 bases at V and 3 bases at J, with 16 bases in the middle. DNA of the CDR3: TGTGCCAGCAGCTTGGTCGGGGAACATCTTTACTACGAGCAGTACTTC. It yields the protein CASSLVGEHLYYEQYF.

The chain recombines TRBV12-3 or TRBV12-4 with TRBJ1-5, with D uncertain. Trimming removed 3 bases at V and 5 bases at J, with 14 bases between. This CDR3 is 15 amino acids long. DNA of the CDR3: TGTGCCAGCAGTTTGGGCATGCCTGGGGATCAGCCCCAGCATTTT. This encodes CASSLGMPGDQPQHF.

The rearrangement joins TRBV12-3 or TRBV12-4 to TRBJ1-2; D is possibly TRBD1 (5 bases). V was cut by 3 bases and J by 8 bases, with 16 bases left in between. This CDR3 has 14 residues. The CDR3 bases are TGTGCCAGCAGTTTTTCGCGAGGGGAATCAGGCTACACCTTC. It is translated as CASSFSRGESGYTF.

This clonotype appeared many times. V usage is TRBV5-1 and J usage is TRBJ1-1, with D possibly being TRBD1 (5 bases). Trimming removed 5 bases at V and 1 base at J, with 9 bases between. This CDR3 region has 13 residues. The germline gives CDR1 SGHRS, CDR2 YFSETQ. In nucleotides, the CDR3 is TGCGCCAGCAGGGGACCAGGGAACACTGAAGCTTTCTTT. Translation: CASRGPGNTEAFF.

V and J are TRBV7-9 and TRBJ2-7, with 10 positions matching TRBD1. V trimming: 0 bases; J trimming: 7 bases; junction bases outside the gene matches: 3. The CDR3 loop spans 14 amino acids. The germline gives CDR1 SEHNR, CDR2 FQNEAQ (reference sequence). In nucleotides, the CDR3 is TGTGCCAGCAGCTTAGCGGGACAGGGGCTGGAGCAGTACTTC. Translation gives CASSLAGQGLEQYF.

This clonotype was detected many times. The chain recombines TRBV12-3 or TRBV12-4 with TRBJ2-1; D unresolved. Trimming took 3 bases from V and 8 from J, leaving 5 bases between them. The CDR3 sequence is 11 residues long. CDR3 in amino acids: CASSLLDEQFF. CDR3 DNA: TGTGCCAGCAGTTTGTTGGATGAGCAGTTCTTC.

The chain has TRBV7-2 and TRBJ2-7; D remains unclear. CDR1 and CDR2 from the germline V gene are SGHTA and FQGNSA. The CDR3 covers 15 residues. Trimming cost V 1 base and J 2 bases, with 12 bases left between them. The CDR3 DNA reads TGTGCCAGCAGCTTAGATCCGGGCCCGGCCTACGAGCAGTACTTC. Amino acids: CASSLDPGPAYEQYF.

This clonotype was recorded at least ten times. The rearrangement joins TRBV28 to TRBJ2-3; 7 nucleotides align to TRBD2. V lost 3 bases to trimming and J lost 2 bases; unmatched junction nucleotides: 8. The V gene's germline CDR1 is MDHEN and CDR2 SYDVKM. The CDR3 is 16 residues long. The CDR3 protein is CASSFGAGMDTDTQYF. The CDR3 nucleotides read TGTGCCAGCAGTTTCGGAGCGGGGATGGACACAGATACGCAGTATTTT. Full variable domain (remainder filled in from reference TRBV28 and TRBJ2-3): DVKVTQSSRYLVKRTGEKVFLECVQDMDHENMFWYRQDPGLGLRLIYFSYDVKMKEKGDIPEGYSVSREKKERFSLILESASTNQTSMYLCASSFGAGMDTDTQYFGPGTRLTVL.

This clonotype occurred a few times. The chain combines TRBV25-1 with TRBJ2-7; D ambiguous. V shed 0 bases and J shed 4 bases, with 10 bases lying between them. The CDR3 length is 14 residues. Germline values: CDR1 MGHDK, CDR2 SYGVNS. The CDR3 region is CASSEYGGKYEQYF. CDR3 nucleotide sequence: TGTGCCAGCAGTGAATATGGCGGAAAATACGAGCAGTACTTC.

This clonotype was observed a few times. The CDR3 DNA follows: TGTGCCAGCAGTTGGACAGGGGGCACTGATGAGCAGTTCTTC. Translating it yields CASSWTGGTDEQFF. This chain uses TRBV12-3 or TRBV12-4 with TRBJ2-1, with 11 bases fitting TRBD1. This CDR3 region has 14 residues. The J segment lost 8 bases and the V segment lost 4 bases, leaving 4 bases of the junction unmatched.

The chain combines TRBV20-1 with TRBJ2-3; D perhaps matches TRBD2 (5 bases). The CDR3 runs to 13 residues. The V end was cut by 8 bases, the J end by 6 bases, with 18 bases between. CDR1 and CDR2 from the germline V gene are DFQATT and SNEGSKA (reference sequence). The CDR3 protein is CSSNPLAGDTQYF. The CDR3, as DNA: TGCAGTTCAAACCCACTTGCGGGTGATACGCAGTATTTT.

There are a few counts of this clonotype. This chain joins TRBV4-1 and TRBJ2-5; 9 bases align to TRBD1. The germline V gene has CDR1 MGHRA and CDR2 YSYEKL. The CDR3 consists of 15 residues. The V segment lost 2 bases and the J segment 4 bases; nucleotides outside the gene matches: 5. In nucleotides, the CDR3 is TGCGCCAGCAGCCAACAGGGACAGGGTGGAGAGACCCAGTACTTC. It yields the protein CASSQQGQGGETQYF.

The rearrangement links TRBV12-3 or TRBV12-4 to TRBJ2-1; D may be TRBD2 (5 bases). This CDR3 spans 16 amino acids. Trimming pared 5 bases from V and 2 bases from J, leaving 16 bases between. The CDR3 nucleotides are TGTGCCAGCAGTCCCATCGGTAGCGCAACCTACAATGAGCAGTTCTTC. Encoded protein: CASSPIGSATYNEQFF.

This clonotype turned up a few times. The chain recombines TRBV12-3 or TRBV12-4 with TRBJ2-1; 7 bases are a match to TRBD2. The CDR3 is 15 residues long. V lost 5 bases and J lost 0; bases outside the gene matches: 4. DNA for the CDR3: TGTGCCAGCAGTCGAAGCGGGATCTCCTACAATGAGCAGTTCTTC. This encodes CASSRSGISYNEQFF.

There are a few counts of this clonotype. The J gene is TRBJ2-1, the V gene TRBV12-3 or TRBV12-4; 13 positions match TRBD2. V lost 1 base and J lost 6; bases outside the gene matches: 6. CDR3 size: 17 residues. CDR3 DNA: TGTGCCAGCAGTTTAGGGAAGACTAGCGGGGGGCTCAATGAGCAGTTCTTC. This encodes CASSLGKTSGGLNEQFF.

This clonotype was seen repeatedly, ten times or more. This chain connects TRBV6-4 to TRBJ1-6; D gene uncertain. The germline V gene encodes CDR1 MRHNA and CDR2 SNTAGT. CDR3 size: 17 residues. V lost 0 bases, J lost 2 bases, and 11 bases lay in between. The CDR3 loop is CASSDSRPRAYNSPLHF. Written as DNA, the CDR3 is TGTGCCAGCAGTGACTCGAGGCCAAGGGCCTATAATTCACCCCTCCACTTT.

J is TRBJ2-7 and V is TRBV27, with 7 nucleotides matching TRBD2. Losses at the gene ends were 0 bases for V and 0 bases for J; bases not matched to a gene: 8. Germline CDR1 and CDR2: MNHEY and SMNVEV (reference sequence). The CDR3 has 17 amino acids. CDR3 amino acids: CASSLSGLAVPSYEQYF. In DNA, the CDR3 is TGTGCCAGCAGTTTATCAGGCCTAGCGGTTCCCTCCTACGAGCAGTACTTC.

The chain couples TRBV27 to TRBJ1-5, with 9 bases aligning to TRBD1. Trimming at V came to 1 base and at J to 4 bases, leaving 5 bases not matched to a gene. Per the germline V gene, CDR1 is MNHEY and CDR2 is SMNVEV (reference sequence). The CDR3 contains 16 residues. The CDR3 DNA reads as TGTGCCAGCAGTTTATACGCACAGGGGGCTAATCAGCCCCAGCATTTT. Translated, it gives CASSLYAQGANQPQHF.

This clonotype appeared a few times. V and J are TRBV9 and TRBJ2-7; D gene unclear. The germline V gene encodes CDR1 SGDLS and CDR2 YYNGEE. Trimming took 0 bases from V and 6 from J, leaving 10 bases between them. This CDR3 comprises 13 residues. CDR3: CASSVGRQGEQYF. The CDR3, as DNA: TGTGCCAGCAGCGTAGGTAGGCAAGGCGAGCAGTACTTC.

This clonotype was counted ten times or more. The chain recombines TRBV9 with TRBJ2-3, with 8 bases fitting TRBD1. The ends lost 7 bases at V and 0 bases at J; junction bases unmatched: 7. Germline loops: CDR1 SGDLS, CDR2 YYNGEE. The CDR3 is 15 residues long. This CDR3 reads CASGLGTGSTDTQYF. The CDR3 DNA sequence: TGTGCCAGCGGGCTCGGGACAGGTAGCACAGATACGCAGTATTTT.

The chain employs TRBV10-3 and TRBJ2-1; a possible D gene is TRBD1 (6 bases). The germline V gene has CDR1 ENHRY and CDR2 SYGVKD. The length of the CDR3 is 16 residues. The V end was cut by 7 bases, the J end by 0 bases, with 16 bases between. CDR3 bases: TGTGCCATCACTGAAGGCCGGGACAACTCCTACAATGAGCAGTTCTTC. Amino acids: CAITEGRDNSYNEQFF.

This clonotype occurred many times. V usage is TRBV27 and J usage is TRBJ2-1, with 12 bases fitting TRBD2. This CDR3 is built from 18 residues. Germline-derived CDR1 and CDR2 are MNHEY and SMNVEV (reference sequence). V was pared by 0 bases and J by 4 bases, with 7 bases of the junction left unmatched. CDR3 sequence (DNA): TGTGCCAGCAGTTTATCTAAAGCTAGCGGGAGGGATTACAATGAGCAGTTCTTC. Translation: CASSLSKASGRDYNEQFF.

The rearrangement uses TRBV3-1 and TRBJ1-2; D ambiguous. Germline V lookup: CDR1 LGHDT, CDR2 YNNKEL (reference sequence). Between the trimmed V and J ends, which lost 1 base and 0 bases, there was a span of 9 bases. The CDR3 spans 15 residues. The CDR3 DNA sequence: TGTGCCAGCAGCCAAGTTCCGACAACTAACTATGGCTACACCTTC. The encoded protein is CASSQVPTTNYGYTF.

This clonotype was counted between two and nine times. The CDR3 loop reads CASSPIRQAGHGYTF. In nucleotides, the CDR3 is TGTGCCAGCAGTCCGATCCGACAGGCAGGACATGGCTACACCTTC. The V gene is TRBV12-3 or TRBV12-4, the J gene TRBJ1-2; weak D call: TRBD1 (6 bases). This CDR3 has 15 residues. Between the trimmed V and J ends, which lost 5 bases and 6 bases, there was a span of 19 bases.